This T cell receptor (beta chain) originates from a study of OX40 agonist ivuxolimab in advanced cancers. This CDR3 region has 16 residues. V lost 1 base and J lost 2; bases outside the gene matches: 7. Germline CDR1 and CDR2: LNHDA and SQIVND (reference sequence). Only in-frame clones appear in the TCRdb table, and some are missing; sequencing was by immunoSEQ multiplex PCR. The sample has more than 60,000 clones, around 94% seen once. Sample: CD4+ or CD8+ T cells sorted from blood, taken in a trial of the OX40 agonist ivuxolimab. This TCR was recovered from an adult with an advanced solid tumor such as melanoma, head and neck, liver or kidney cancer. The chain employs TRBV19 and TRBJ2-7; the match to TRBD2 covers 8 bases. CDR3: CASSIGLAGLAYEQYF. The CDR3 DNA reads TGTGCCAGTAGTATAGGATTAGCGGGACTCGCCTACGAGCAGTACTTC. Combining the CDR3 with reference TRBV19 and TRBJ2-7 gives the whole variable domain DGGITQSPKYLFRKEGQNVTLSCEQNLNHDAMYWYRQDPGQGLRLIYYSQIVNDFQKGDIAEGYSVSREKKESFPLTVTSAQKNPTAFYLCASSIGLAGLAYEQYFGPGTRLTVT.